This T cell receptor (beta chain) was identified in a study of human T cells and chemical hapten exposure. Study as a whole: Yields of TCR per sample differed, chiefly owing to small differences in pooled library volume.

TCRdb reprocessed the RACE reads via MiXCR and lists one record per CDR3 protein. The data show about 50,000 distinct CDR3 sequences, 9.6% seen once. With 3 bases removed from V and 1 base from J, the gap between germline ends came to 9 bases. The CDR3 loop spans 14 amino acids. Germline assignment: CDR1 LGHDT and CDR2 YNNKEL (reference sequence). This clonotype was seen at least ten times. Time point of the sample: pre-sensitization, week 0. Treatment meaning: therapeutic diphenylcyclopropenone sensitization with weekly scalp DPC. The starting material, unfractionated whole blood, was used for total RNA extraction.

This sequence was found in a woman aged 30 to 39 with alopecia areata. Some clones in this sample may be carry-over from other donors' samples. This material consisted of whole blood, taken in connection with sensitization to the hapten diphenylcyclopropenone (DPC). The V gene is TRBV3-1, the J gene TRBJ1-1; D remains unclear. CDR3 in DNA: TGTGCCAGCAGCCACAGTAGGACGAACACTGAAGCTTTCTTT. Translated: CASSHSRTNTEAFF.